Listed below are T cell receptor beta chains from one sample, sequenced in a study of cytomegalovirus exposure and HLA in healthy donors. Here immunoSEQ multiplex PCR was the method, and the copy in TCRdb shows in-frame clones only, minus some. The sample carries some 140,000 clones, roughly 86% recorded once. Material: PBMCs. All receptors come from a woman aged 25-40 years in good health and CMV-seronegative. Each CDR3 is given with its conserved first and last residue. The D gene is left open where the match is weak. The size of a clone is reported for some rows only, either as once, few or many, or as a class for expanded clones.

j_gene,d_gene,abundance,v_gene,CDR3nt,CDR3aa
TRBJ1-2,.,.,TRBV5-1,TGCGCCAGCAGCCCAAGCCAGGGCGCTGGCTATGGCTACACCTTC,CASSPSQGAGYGYTF
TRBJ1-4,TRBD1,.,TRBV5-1,TGCGCCAGCAGCATCACTACAGGGGGCGCAAATGAAAAACTGTTTTTT,CASSITTGGANEKLFF
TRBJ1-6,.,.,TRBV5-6,TGTGCCAGCAGCTTCCTGACAGGAGCAAAAGATAATTCACCCCTCCACTTT,CASSFLTGAKDNSPLHF
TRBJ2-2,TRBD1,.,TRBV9,TGTGCCAGCAGCAATCATAAGGGACAGGGGAATCCCGGGGAGCTGTTTTTT,CASSNHKGQGNPGELFF
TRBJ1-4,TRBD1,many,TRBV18,TGTGCCAGCTCACCAGGACAGGAGATTAATGAAAAACTGTTTTTT,CASSPGQEINEKLFF
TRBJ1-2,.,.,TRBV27,TGTGCCAGCAGAAAAAATATTAACTATGGCTACACCTTC,CASRKNINYGYTF
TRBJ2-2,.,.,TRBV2,TGTGCCAGCAGTGTATTGCGAACAGGGAGGGAGCTGTTTTTT,CASSVLRTGRELFF
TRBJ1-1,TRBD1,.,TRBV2,TGTGCCAGCAGCGGCAGGACAGGGTCCACTGAAGCTTTCTTT,CASSGRTGSTEAFF
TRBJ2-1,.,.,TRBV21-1,TGTGCCAGCAGCATACGCGACCGGGACAGGGTCGAGCAGTTCTTC,CASSIRDRDRVEQFF
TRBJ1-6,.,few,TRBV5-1,TGCGCCAGCAGCTGGACAGTAAGCTCCTATAATTCACCCCTCCACTTT,CASSWTVSSYNSPLHF
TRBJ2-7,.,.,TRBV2,TGTGCCAGCAGTGAACTACGAGAGCAGTACTTC,CASSELREQYF
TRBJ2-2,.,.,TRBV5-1,TGCGCCAGCAGCTTGGAACTGCCTACTACCGGGGAGCTGTTTTTT,CASSLELPTTGELFF
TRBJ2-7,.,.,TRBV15,TGTGCCACCAGCAGAGGAACAGGAGCCTACGAGCAGTACTTC,CATSRGTGAYEQYF
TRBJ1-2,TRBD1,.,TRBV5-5,TGTGCCAGCAGGTCGACAGGGGATGGCTACACCTTC,CASRSTGDGYTF
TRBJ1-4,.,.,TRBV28,TGTGCCAGCAACGACAGAGCCGCGTATGAAAAACTGTTTTTT,CASNDRAAYEKLFF
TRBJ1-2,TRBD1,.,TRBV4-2,TGTGCCAGCAGCCAAGATTTGGGGACAGGGGAGGGCTACACCTTC,CASSQDLGTGEGYTF
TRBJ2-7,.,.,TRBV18,TGTGCCAGCTCACCACGGCGGGGGCGGAACGAGCAGTACTTC,CASSPRRGRNEQYF
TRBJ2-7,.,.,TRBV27,TGTGCCAGCAGTTCGACTTCCTACGAGCAGTACTTC,CASSSTSYEQYF
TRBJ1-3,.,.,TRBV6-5,TGTGCCAGCAGTTACGGGGCCTTCTCTGGAAACACCATATATTTT,CASSYGAFSGNTIYF
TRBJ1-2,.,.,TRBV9,TGTGCCAGCAGCCTGGGTGCAGGGGAAGGCTACACCTTC,CASSLGAGEGYTF
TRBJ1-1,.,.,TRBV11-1,TGTGCCAGCAGCCGAGGAGGAGGTAGTCTCTTTGAAGCTTTCTTT,CASSRGGGSLFEAFF
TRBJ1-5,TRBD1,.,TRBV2,TGTGCCAGCAGTGACAGACCGGGACAGCCCAATCAGCCCCAGCATTTT,CASSDRPGQPNQPQHF
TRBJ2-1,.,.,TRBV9,TGTGCCAGCAGCCCCCGGGACTTAAACAATGAGCAGTTCTTC,CASSPRDLNNEQFF
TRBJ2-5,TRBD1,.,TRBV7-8,TGTGCCAGCAGCCAAATTAGCTTCCGGGACAGGGCCTTTTCCGAGACCCAGTACTTC,CASSQISFRDRAFSETQYF
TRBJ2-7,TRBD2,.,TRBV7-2,TGTGCCAGCAGCACTCGGGGGGGCTCCTACGAGCAGTACTTC,CASSTRGGSYEQYF
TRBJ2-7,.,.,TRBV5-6,TGTGCCAGCAGCTTAGGGCAGGCCGTGCGGGTGCAGTACTTC,CASSLGQAVRVQYF
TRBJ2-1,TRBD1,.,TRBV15,TGTGCCACCAGCAGAGGGGACAGGGGCAATGAGCAGTTCTTC,CATSRGDRGNEQFF
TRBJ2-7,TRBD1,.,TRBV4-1,TGCGCCAGCAGCCAAGACCAAAGGACAGGGCTCTCCTACGAGCAGTACTTC,CASSQDQRTGLSYEQYF
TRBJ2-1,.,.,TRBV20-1,TGCAGTGCTAGTCTCGGGGATGAGCAGTTCTTC,CSASLGDEQFF
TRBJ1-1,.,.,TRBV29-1,TGCAGCGTTTGTGTTCAGAACACTGAAGCTTTCTTT,CSVCVQNTEAFF
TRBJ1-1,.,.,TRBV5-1,TGCGCCAGCAGCTTTTACAAGGAGGGTGAAGCTTTCTTT,CASSFYKEGEAFF
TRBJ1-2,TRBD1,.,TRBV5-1,TGCGCCAGCAGCCCTATGGACAGGGGGCGCATCTATGGCTACACCTTC,CASSPMDRGRIYGYTF
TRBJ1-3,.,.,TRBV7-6,TGTGCCAGCAGCTTTGGGAGAAATCTAGCTGGAAACACCATATATTTT,CASSFGRNLAGNTIYF
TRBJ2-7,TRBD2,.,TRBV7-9,TGTGCCAGCAGCTCCCGACTAGCGGGGGGCCGATACGAGCAGTACTTC,CASSSRLAGGRYEQYF
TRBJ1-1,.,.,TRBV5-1,TGCGCCAGCAGTCCCCACAGTGCGAACACTGAAGCTTTCTTT,CASSPHSANTEAFF
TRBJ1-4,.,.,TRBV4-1,TGCGCCAGCAGCCAAGATCTACAACAGCTTAATGAAAAACTGTTTTTT,CASSQDLQQLNEKLFF
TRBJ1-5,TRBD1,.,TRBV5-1,TGCGCCAGCAGCTTGGATGGGACAGGGGGCCGTCAGCCCCAGCATTTT,CASSLDGTGGRQPQHF
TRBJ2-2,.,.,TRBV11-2,TGTGCCAGCACCGCCTTAGGGGGGCGGGGGCCCGGGGAGCTGTTTTTT,CASTALGGRGPGELFF
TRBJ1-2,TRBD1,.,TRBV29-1,TGCAGCGTTGCAAACAGGGGTAACTATGGCTACACCTTC,CSVANRGNYGYTF
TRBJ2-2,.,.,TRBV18,TGTGCCAGCTCCCCCGGCAGGATGAACACCGGGGAGCTGTTTTTT,CASSPGRMNTGELFF
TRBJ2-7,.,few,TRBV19,TGTGCCAGTAGTATAAGGTACAGCTCCTACGAGCAGTACTTC,CASSIRYSSYEQYF
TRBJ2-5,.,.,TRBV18,TGTGCCAGCTCACCAGGAGCGGAGACCCAGTACTTC,CASSPGAETQYF
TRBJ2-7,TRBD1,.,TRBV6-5,TGTGCCAGCAGCATGGGACAGGGGGTCGAGCAGTACTTC,CASSMGQGVEQYF
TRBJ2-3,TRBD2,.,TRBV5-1,TGCGCCAGCAGCTCCGGGACTAGCTTCCCAGATACGCAGTATTTT,CASSSGTSFPDTQYF
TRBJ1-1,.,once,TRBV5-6,TGTGCCAGCAGGTTTTGGGAGGTGAACACTGAAGCTTTCTTT,CASRFWEVNTEAFF